The clone carrying this T cell receptor beta chain appeared a few times. The data originate from a study of blood T cell repertoires in COVID-19. Study as a whole: Samples of COVID-19 (acute and convalescent) were obtained from the United States, Italy and Spain. The analysed material was cDNA or gDNA that came from T cells, B-cell-depleted T cells, or PBMCs.

The germline CDR1 and CDR2 sequences are SGHNT and YYREEE (reference sequence). V gave up 1 base and J gave up 5 bases, with 7 bases separating them. The CDR3 runs to 13 residues. Per the authors' pipeline: Amplification with reference gene primers provided the estimates of nucleated cell counts. Only in-frame clones appear in the TCRdb table, and some are missing; sequencing was by immunoSEQ multiplex PCR. The V and J calls and the clone size are those of that table, but D and trimming were determined from the DNA. The data show more than 45,000 clones, approximately 80% seen once. Specimen: peripheral blood. The chain is built from TRBV5-4 and TRBJ1-5, with no clear D. The clonotype was recovered from a human donor in a cohort sampled during active COVID-19. The CDR3 nucleotides read TGTGCCAGCAGCTTGAATCCCGATCAGCCCCAGCATTTT. Its translation: CASSLNPDQPQHF. Filled out from reference TRBV5-4 and TRBJ1-5, the complete variable domain reads ETGVTQSPTHLIKTRGQQVTLRCSSQSGHNTVSWYQQALGQGPQFIFQYYREEENGRGNFPPRFSGLQFPNYSSELNVNALELDDSALYLCASSLNPDQPQHFGDGTRLSIL.